What follows are 18 T cell receptor beta chains derived from one specimen sequenced in a study of T cell repertoires in cytomegalovirus infection. TCRdb processed the reads anew with MiXCR; each CDR3 protein has one entry. The sample gives 350,000 to 400,000 distinct CDR3 sequences, roughly a third of which show up once; approximately 12% is in the top ten. Their cognate antigens are unknown. Source: cultured PBMCs, taken from culture after CMV antigen stimulation. The receptors were gathered from a human donor in good health (CMV status not recorded). Some clones in this sample may be carry-over from other donors' samples.

The rearrangement uses TRBV20-1 and TRBJ2-1; D unresolved. The germline V gene encodes CDR1 DFQATT and CDR2 SNEGSKA (reference sequence). CDR3 length equals 20 residues. Deletions cut 1 base from V and 3 bases from J, with 28 bases between. DNA for the CDR3: TGCAGTGCTAGAGCCCTTCGTGGGCACAGTACCAGTTTTCTCTACAATGAGCAGTTCTTC. Protein sequence: CSARALRGHSTSFLYNEQFF.

This clonotype was counted only a few times. J is TRBJ1-5 and V is TRBV4-2; D unresolved. CDR3 length equals 13 residues. Per the germline V gene, CDR1 is LGHNA and CDR2 is YNFKEQ. Between the trimmed V and J ends, which lost 1 base and 5 bases, there was a span of 6 bases. The CDR3 loop is CASSQGADQPQHF. The DNA of the CDR3 is TGTGCCAGCAGCCAAGGAGCGGATCAGCCCCAGCATTTT.

This chain connects TRBV10-3 to TRBJ2-3; 9 bases fit TRBD1. The V gene's germline CDR1 is ENHRY and CDR2 SYGVKD. The CDR3 covers 15 residues. V lost 8 bases and J lost 3; bases outside the gene matches: 9. The CDR3 DNA sequence: TGTGCCATCCTTAACAGGGGGCCAAATACAGATACGCAGTATTTT. As protein: CAILNRGPNTDTQYF.

This clonotype has just a few counts. The chain employs TRBV7-9 and TRBJ1-2, with 7 bases identical to TRBD1. Germline CDR1 reads SEHNR; CDR2 reads FQNEAQ (reference sequence). V lost 3 bases and J lost 3; bases outside the gene matches: 16. The CDR3 runs 18 residues. The CDR3 is CASSFPPGQPTSDYGYTF. DNA of the CDR3: TGTGCCAGCAGCTTTCCCCCGGGACAGCCCACCTCCGACTATGGCTACACCTTC.

This clonotype was detected a few times. V and J are TRBV19 and TRBJ2-1; 12 bases line up with TRBD2. There are 14 residues in the CDR3. With V trimmed by 7 bases and J by 7 bases, 5 bases remained unmatched. Germline CDR1 LNHDA, CDR2 SQIVND (reference sequence). This CDR3 reads CASKTSGRGNEQFF. DNA of the CDR3: TGTGCCAGTAAGACTAGCGGGAGAGGTAATGAGCAGTTCTTC. Looking up the rest from reference TRBV19 and TRBJ2-1 gives the full variable domain: DGGITQSPKYLFRKEGQNVTLSCEQNLNHDAMYWYRQDPGQGLRLIYYSQIVNDFQKGDIAEGYSVSREKKESFPLTVTSAQKNPTAFYLCASKTSGRGNEQFFGPGTRLTVL.

Ten or more counts support this clonotype. The chain combines TRBV7-2 with TRBJ2-7, with 10 bases that match TRBD2. The CDR3 runs 14 residues. CDR1 and CDR2 from the germline V gene are SGHTA and FQGNSA. Unmatched junction bases numbered 5, after V lost 5 bases and J lost 4 bases. The CDR3 loop is CASSPAGGSYEQYF. CDR3 nucleotide sequence: TGTGCCAGCAGCCCAGCGGGAGGGTCGTACGAGCAGTACTTC.

The chain has TRBV12-3 or TRBV12-4 and TRBJ2-5; D possibly corresponds to TRBD1 (5 bases). V gave up 5 bases and J gave up 2 bases, with 12 bases separating them. This CDR3 spans 14 amino acids. The CDR3 DNA reads as TGTGCCAGCAGTCCGTTAGGGGCTCAAGAGACCCAGTACTTC. Translation gives CASSPLGAQETQYF.

This chain links TRBV28 with TRBJ2-7; 9 bases agree with TRBD1. This CDR3 region has 18 residues. CDR1 and CDR2 (germline): MDHEN, SYDVKM. Unmatched junction bases numbered 21, after V lost 5 bases and J lost 7 bases. CDR3 sequence: CASSPRDRVSIGREEQYF. The CDR3 DNA reads TGTGCCAGCAGTCCCCGGGACAGGGTCAGCATAGGCCGTGAGGAGCAGTACTTC.

This clonotype has a count of ten or more. The chain carries TRBV7-6 and TRBJ2-7; 9 bases fit TRBD1. CDR1 SGHVS and CDR2 FNYEAQ come from the germline V gene. The CDR3 runs 16 residues. With V trimmed by 2 bases and J by 5 bases, 10 bases remained unmatched. This CDR3 is CASSLRLGTGLDEQYV. The CDR3, as DNA: TGTGCCAGCAGCTTACGGCTGGGGACAGGGCTAGACGAGCAGTACGTC.

A few counts support this clonotype. The rearrangement joins TRBV14 to TRBJ1-2; D is perhaps TRBD1 (6 bases). Germline V gene sequence: CDR1 SGHDN, CDR2 FVKESK. The length of the CDR3 is 14 residues. V lost 0 bases and J 4 bases, leaving 9 bases between the germline ends. The CDR3 region has the DNA TGTGCCAGCAGCCAAGATCGCAGGGGCTATGGCTACACCTTC. Amino acid sequence: CASSQDRRGYGYTF.

In this sample, this clonotype turned up a few times. The chain uses TRBV5-6 and TRBJ1-1; D perhaps matches TRBD1 (6 bases). Germline V CDR1 and CDR2: SGHDT, YYEEEE. Trimming took 0 bases from V and 2 from J, leaving 14 bases between them. The CDR3 consists of 16 residues. The CDR3 DNA follows: TGTGCCAGCAGCTTGGAATACAGGGTAGTTAACACTGAAGCTTTCTTT. It codes for CASSLEYRVVNTEAFF. The entire variable domain, with the rest obtained from reference TRBV5-6 and TRBJ1-1, is as follows: DAGVTQSPTHLIKTRGQQVTLRCSPKSGHDTVSWYQQALGQGPQFIFQYYEEEERQRGNFPDRFSGHQFPNYSSELNVNALLLGDSALYLCASSLEYRVVNTEAFFGQGTRLTVV.

V is TRBV29-1 and J is TRBJ2-1; TRBD1 is a possible D gene (5 bases). V shed 5 bases and J shed 6 bases, with 17 bases lying between them. CDR1 is SQVTM and CDR2 is ANQGSEA in the germline V gene. This CDR3 is built from 14 residues. DNA for the CDR3: TGCAGCGTTCACCTCCCCGGCAGGGCCAATGAGCAGTTCTTC. Translated, it gives CSVHLPGRANEQFF.

The rearrangement links TRBV5-1 to TRBJ1-1; 8 bases align to TRBD1. CDR3 length: 15 amino acids. Trimming removed 4 bases from V and 1 base from J; junction bases left unmatched: 6. Germline CDR1 is SGHRS and CDR2 is YFSETQ. CDR3 DNA sequence: TGCGCCAGCAGCAAACGGACAGGGAAGAACACTGAAGCTTTCTTT. The encoded protein is CASSKRTGKNTEAFF.

Only a few counts were recorded for this clonotype. This chain connects TRBV14 to TRBJ1-4; D gene uncertain. The germline CDR1 and CDR2 sequences are SGHDN and FVKESK. V shed 5 bases and J shed 5 bases, with 15 bases lying between them. CDR3 length: 15 residues. In DNA, the CDR3 is TGTGCCAGCAGCGCAAACAGTTTACCGAATGAAAAACTGTTTTTT. Its translation is CASSANSLPNEKLFF.

Many counts were recorded for this clonotype. The chain couples TRBV20-1 to TRBJ2-4, with 8 bases that match TRBD2. In germline, CDR1 is DFQATT, CDR2 SNEGSKA (reference sequence). There are 13 residues in the CDR3. Trimming cost V 5 bases and J 6 bases; bases outside gene matches: 6. The CDR3 sequence: CSAWTSQGNIQYF. CDR3 DNA: TGCAGTGCTTGGACTAGCCAGGGAAACATTCAGTACTTC.

The chain links TRBV28 to TRBJ2-1, with D perhaps TRBD1 (6 bases). The CDR3 loop spans 17 amino acids. Per germline, CDR1 MDHEN and CDR2 SYDVKM. CDR3 nucleotides: TGTGTAACAGGGCCTTCTCAGGGGTGGGGCTCCTACAATGAGCAGTTCTTC. Protein product: CVTGPSQGWGSYNEQFF.

The gene calls are TRBV27 and TRBJ2-1, with 8 bases aligning to TRBD2. Unmatched junction bases numbered 16, after V lost 5 bases and J lost 7 bases. The germline V gene has CDR1 MNHEY and CDR2 SMNVEV (reference sequence). CDR3 length equals 17 residues. As DNA, the CDR3 is TGTGCCAGCAGTCCGATTATGACCGCCGGGAGGGCGAATGAGCAGTTCTTC. Translating it yields CASSPIMTAGRANEQFF.

V usage is TRBV7-2 and J usage is TRBJ2-3; 8 bases map to TRBD2. The CDR3 extends over 14 amino acids. Germline V gene sequence: CDR1 SGHTA, CDR2 FQGNSA. Trimming took 2 bases from V and 4 from J; bases not matched to a gene: 2. CDR3 region: CASSLNGRADTQYF. The CDR3 DNA follows: TGTGCCAGCAGCTTAAACGGGAGGGCAGATACGCAGTATTTT.